The 8 T cell receptor beta chains in this list originate from one sample, sequenced in a study of cytomegalovirus exposure and HLA in healthy donors. Primers: 60 Vbeta forward and 13 Jbeta reverse. The repertoire was sequenced with immunoSEQ multiplex PCR; TCRdb's copy has only in-frame clones and lacks some. Of some 190,000 clones in the sample, roughly four fifths were seen once. Specimen: PBMCs. These receptors were taken from a middle-aged man in good health and CMV-seropositive.

The chain uses TRBV7-2 and TRBJ1-4, with D tentatively TRBD1 (6 bases). V was trimmed by 0 bases and J by 3 bases, leaving 11 bases between them. The CDR3 runs 16 residues. Germline loops: CDR1 SGHTA, CDR2 FQGNSA. The CDR3 protein is CASSLARGGANEKLFF. DNA of the CDR3: TGTGCCAGCAGCTTAGCCAGGGGTGGGGCTAATGAAAAACTGTTTTTT.

The rearrangement joins TRBV15 to TRBJ2-5, with a possible D match to TRBD2 (6 bases). V was trimmed by 5 bases and J by 5 bases, leaving 18 bases between them. CDR3 length equals 15 residues. In germline, CDR1 is LNHNV, CDR2 YYDKDF (reference sequence). CDR3: CATSGTSSRGETQYF. The CDR3 DNA follows: TGTGCCACCAGCGGGACCTCAAGTCGGGGGGAGACCCAGTACTTC.

The chain couples TRBV5-1 to TRBJ2-3, with D hard to call. Deletions cut 4 bases from V and 1 base from J, with 10 bases between. The CDR3 covers 14 residues. Germline loops: CDR1 SGHRS, CDR2 YFSETQ. The CDR3 sequence: CASSPEEGTDTQYF. The CDR3 DNA reads as TGCGCCAGCAGCCCCGAAGAGGGCACAGATACGCAGTATTTT.

V is TRBV18 and J is TRBJ2-7; TRBD1 aligns across 9 bases. The CDR3 length is 18 residues. The ends lost 2 bases at V and 0 bases at J; junction bases unmatched: 11. Germline CDR1 and CDR2: KGHSH and LQKENI. CDR3 sequence: CASSPVPGQGPSSYEQYF. The CDR3, as DNA: TGTGCCAGCTCACCAGTCCCGGGACAGGGACCAAGCTCCTACGAGCAGTACTTC. Based on the CDR3 plus reference TRBV18 and TRBJ2-7, the full variable domain is NAGVMQNPRHLVRRRGQEARLRCSPMKGHSHVYWYRQLPEEGLKFMVYLQKENIIDESGMPKERFSAEFPKEGPSILRIQQVVRGDSAAYFCASSPVPGQGPSSYEQYFGPGTRLTVT.

This chain connects TRBV28 to TRBJ1-2; the D gene is possibly TRBD1 (6 bases). Germline V gene data show CDR1 as MDHEN and CDR2 as SYDVKM. There are 13 residues in the CDR3. V was pared by 7 bases and J by 4 bases, with 13 bases between. The CDR3 DNA follows: TGTGCCAGCAAGGGGGACCCAGGCTATGGCTACACCTTC. This sequence encodes CASKGDPGYGYTF.

V gene TRBV10-3 combines with J gene TRBJ2-7, with TRBD1 identical over 8 bases. The V segment lost 6 bases and the J segment 0 bases; nucleotides outside the gene matches: 4. The CDR3 consists of 14 residues. The V gene's germline CDR1 is ENHRY and CDR2 SYGVKD. The CDR3 DNA reads as TGTGCCATCAGGGACAGGGTAAGCTCCTACGAGCAGTACTTC. Residues: CAIRDRVSSYEQYF.

In its sample, this clone was seen a few times. The chain links TRBV5-1 to TRBJ2-7; maybe TRBD1 (6 bases). Trimming pared 3 bases from V and 4 bases from J, leaving 11 bases between. The CDR3 consists of 13 residues. Germline-derived CDR1 and CDR2 are SGHRS and YFSETQ. CDR3 bases: TGCGCCAGCAGCTCGGTAACAGGGTACGAGCAGTACTTC. Its translation: CASSSVTGYEQYF.

There are a few counts of this clone. This rearrangement joins TRBV5-1 to TRBJ2-1; weak D call: TRBD1 (6 bases). V was trimmed by 4 bases and J by 8 bases, leaving 16 bases between them. CDR1 is SGHRS and CDR2 is YFSETQ in the germline V gene. The CDR3 covers 14 residues. In DNA form, the CDR3 reads TGCGCCAGCAGCCCCTCAGGGGAAGTCGATGAGCAGTTCTTC. Amino acid sequence: CASSPSGEVDEQFF.